These 32 T cell receptor beta chains share one sample of origin, sequenced in a study of T cell repertoires in cytomegalovirus infection. Each CDR3 protein is one row after TCRdb ran MiXCR on the reads. The sample holds just under 550,000 distinct CDR3 sequences, around a quarter seen once. The sequenced material came from PBMCs. These receptors all come from a human donor in good health (CMV status not recorded). Some clones in this sample may be carry-over from other donors' samples.

This chain joins TRBV7-9 and TRBJ2-3, with D perhaps matching TRBD1 (5 bases). Germline-derived CDR1 and CDR2 are SEHNR and FQNEAQ (reference sequence). This CDR3 region has 14 residues. V was shortened by 3 bases and J by 4 bases, with 11 bases between the two germline ends. The CDR3 spells CASSFRVPPDTQYF. The CDR3 bases are TGTGCCAGCAGCTTCAGGGTCCCGCCAGATACGCAGTATTTT.

This clonotype was detected only a few times. The gene calls are TRBV7-2 and TRBJ1-6, with D perhaps matching TRBD1 (6 bases). Trimming cost V 1 base and J 1 base, with 11 bases left between them. The CDR3 is 17 amino acids. Germline assignment: CDR1 SGHTA and CDR2 FQGNSA. The CDR3 coding sequence is TGTGCCAGCAGCTTAGAGGGGGTTGGGTCCTATAATTCACCCCTCCACTTT. Translating gives CASSLEGVGSYNSPLHF.

The chain has TRBV12-3 or TRBV12-4 and TRBJ2-1; D is possibly TRBD2 (6 bases). Trimming removed 4 bases from V and 6 bases from J, with 16 bases in between. The CDR3 is made up of 15 amino acids. Here the CDR3 DNA reads TGTGCCAGCAGTTCATTGGCGGGAATCGGCAATGAGCAGTTCTTC. Protein sequence: CASSSLAGIGNEQFF.

V is TRBV29-1 and J is TRBJ2-1, with no clear D. V was cut by 7 bases and J by 2 bases, with 15 bases left in between. Germline V gene sequence: CDR1 SQVTM, CDR2 ANQGSEA. The CDR3 covers 14 residues. The CDR3 sequence: CSADNDAAYNEQFF. The DNA of the CDR3 is TGCAGCGCCGATAACGACGCAGCCTACAATGAGCAGTTCTTC.

The chain joins TRBV20-1 to TRBJ1-2; 10 bases align to TRBD1. V shed 1 base and J 6 bases; nucleotides not matched to a gene: 8. This CDR3 region has 15 residues. Germline loops: CDR1 DFQATT, CDR2 SNEGSKA (reference sequence). The CDR3 reads CSARAPGQGNDGYTF. CDR3 DNA sequence: TGCAGTGCTAGAGCCCCGGGACAGGGGAATGATGGCTACACCTTC.

This clonotype was picked up many times. V gene TRBV7-2 combines with J gene TRBJ2-1; tentative D call: TRBD1 (6 bases). Germline values: CDR1 SGHTA, CDR2 FQGNSA. The CDR3 loop spans 15 amino acids. Between the trimmed V and J ends, which lost 5 bases and 0 bases, there was a span of 11 bases. CDR3 DNA: TGTGCCAGCAGCGGCGGACAGAGCTCCTACAATGAGCAGTTCTTC. Protein product: CASSGGQSSYNEQFF.

The genes are TRBV27 and TRBJ1-1, with 7 nucleotides matching TRBD1. The CDR3 consists of 15 residues. Germline CDR1 reads MNHEY; CDR2 reads SMNVEV (reference sequence). With V trimmed by 1 base and J by 10 bases, 12 bases remained unmatched. The CDR3 here is CASSLWAGGSEGAFF. CDR3 nucleotides: TGTGCCAGCAGTTTATGGGCAGGGGGAAGCGAAGGAGCTTTCTTT.

This clonotype appeared a few times. The J gene is TRBJ2-1, the V gene TRBV20-1; 14 bases match TRBD2. Germline V gives CDR1 DFQATT, CDR2 SNEGSKA (reference sequence). Trimming removed 6 bases from V and 6 bases from J; junction bases left unmatched: 7. This CDR3 has 15 amino acids. The CDR3 DNA sequence: TGCAGTGCCCCCGGACTAGCGGGAGGATCCAATGAGCAGTTCTTC. It translates to CSAPGLAGGSNEQFF.

V and J are TRBV15 and TRBJ2-5; D gene unclear. V lost 2 bases, J lost 3 bases, and 4 bases lay in between. Germline CDR1 LNHNV, CDR2 YYDKDF (reference sequence). CDR3 length: 12 amino acids. CDR3 amino acids: CATSRYEETQYF. CDR3 coding DNA: TGTGCCACCAGCAGATATGAAGAGACCCAGTACTTC.

V gene TRBV5-1 combines with J gene TRBJ2-5; D remains unclear. CDR1 is SGHRS, CDR2 YFSETQ, per germline. V dropped 4 bases and J dropped 5 bases, with 15 bases sitting between them. The CDR3 is 14 residues long. The CDR3 DNA sequence: TGCGCCAGCAGCACGGTCACGCTCGGGGAGACCCAGTACTTC. It encodes CASSTVTLGETQYF.

In this sample, this clonotype turned up a few times. This chain joins TRBV27 and TRBJ2-1; D is ambiguous. Germline CDR1 and CDR2: MNHEY and SMNVEV (reference sequence). V dropped 6 bases and J dropped 5 bases, with 14 bases sitting between them. The CDR3 is made up of 14 amino acids. For the CDR3, the DNA is TGTGCCAGCAGAATGGGGATAGCAGACAATGAGCAGTTCTTC. This encodes CASRMGIADNEQFF.

This clonotype has only a few counts. The rearrangement uses TRBV5-4 and TRBJ2-6, with D maybe TRBD2 (5 bases). The CDR3 is made up of 15 amino acids. Germline V gene lookup returns CDR1 SGHNT and CDR2 YYREEE (reference sequence). V lost 6 bases and J 6 bases, leaving 16 bases between the germline ends. The chain's CDR3 is CASTREGLAANVLTF. CDR3 sequence (DNA): TGTGCCAGCACCCGAGAGGGTTTGGCGGCCAACGTCCTGACTTTC. The whole variable domain, remainder taken from reference TRBV5-4 and TRBJ2-6, is ETGVTQSPTHLIKTRGQQVTLRCSSQSGHNTVSWYQQALGQGPQFIFQYYREEENGRGNFPPRFSGLQFPNYSSELNVNALELDDSALYLCASTREGLAANVLTFGAGSRLTVL.

The J gene is TRBJ1-2, the V gene TRBV20-1; a possible D gene is TRBD1 (5 bases). Trimming pared 1 base from V and 2 bases from J, leaving 14 bases between. The CDR3 length is 15 residues. Germline V gene sequence: CDR1 DFQATT, CDR2 SNEGSKA (reference sequence). CDR3 in DNA: TGCAGTGCTAGAGGAGGGAGGCAGGGCAACTATGGCTACACCTTC. Its protein product is CSARGGRQGNYGYTF.

The chain has TRBV9 and TRBJ2-3; 10 bases align to TRBD2. The length of the CDR3 is 15 residues. Looked up from germline, CDR1 is SGDLS and CDR2 is YYNGEE. The junction had 5 bases not matched to a gene; V was cut back by 4 bases and J by 3 bases. CDR3 nucleotide sequence: TGTGCCAGCAGCAAAGCGGGAGGGGGGACAGATACGCAGTATTTT. Its translation is CASSKAGGGTDTQYF.

This clonotype has at least ten counts. The chain joins TRBV12-3 or TRBV12-4 to TRBJ2-1; TRBD2 is a possible D gene (5 bases). This CDR3 is built from 13 residues. The ends were cut back, 2 bases at V and 9 bases at J, with 11 bases in the middle. CDR3: CASSLSIRGEQFF. The CDR3 DNA reads TGTGCCAGCAGTTTAAGCATTCGGGGTGAGCAGTTCTTC.

This clonotype was found many times. This rearrangement joins TRBV7-3 to TRBJ2-1; 7 bases line up with TRBD2. The CDR3 sequence is 12 residues long. Germline V lookup: CDR1 SGHTA, CDR2 FQGTGA. The J segment lost 5 bases and the V segment lost 8 bases, leaving 3 bases of the junction unmatched. This CDR3 reads CASGTNNNEQFF. The DNA for the CDR3 is TGTGCCAGCGGGACTAACAACAATGAGCAGTTCTTC.

This clonotype was observed a few times. The chain combines TRBV12-5 with TRBJ1-6; 7 nucleotides agree with TRBD1. V was pared by 9 bases and J by 9 bases, with 8 bases of the junction left unmatched. The germline V gene encodes CDR1 LGHNT and CDR2 FRNRAP. The CDR3 loop spans 13 amino acids. The CDR3 protein is CASRDSGISPLHF. As DNA, the CDR3 is TGTGCTAGCCGGGACAGTGGGATTTCACCCCTCCACTTT.

This clonotype was seen a single time. The rearrangement uses TRBV30 and TRBJ1-2; unclear D gene. The CDR3 totals 14 residues. In germline, CDR1 is GTSNPN, CDR2 SVGIG (reference sequence). Trimming took 0 bases from V and 6 from J, leaving 14 bases between them. The CDR3 nucleotides read TGTGCCTGGAGTGTACTGGGATTTGGGGATGGCTACACCTTC. Its translation: CAWSVLGFGDGYTF.

The chain couples TRBV28 to TRBJ2-7, with D uncertain. Germline V gene lookup returns CDR1 MDHEN and CDR2 SYDVKM. The CDR3 has 13 amino acids. V shed 3 bases and J shed 3 bases, with 9 bases lying between them. The CDR3 reads CASSLNPDYEQYF. The CDR3 region has the DNA TGTGCCAGCAGTTTGAACCCCGACTACGAGCAGTACTTC. Filled out from reference TRBV28 and TRBJ2-7, the complete variable domain reads DVKVTQSSRYLVKRTGEKVFLECVQDMDHENMFWYRQDPGLGLRLIYFSYDVKMKEKGDIPEGYSVSREKKERFSLILESASTNQTSMYLCASSLNPDYEQYFGPGTRLTVT.

This clonotype turned up a few times. This chain connects TRBV4-3 to TRBJ2-1, with D unresolved. From germline, CDR1 is LGHNA and CDR2 YSLEER. CDR3 length equals 18 residues. V was cut by 0 bases and J by 3 bases, with 18 bases left in between. Here the CDR3 DNA reads TGCGCCAGCAGCCAAGAGGAGTCTCCCATCCCCATCTACAATGAGCAGTTCTTC. Translation: CASSQEESPIPIYNEQFF.

This clonotype was counted at least ten times. This chain connects TRBV12-3 or TRBV12-4 to TRBJ1-1, with D tentatively TRBD1 (6 bases). V gave up 7 bases and J gave up 3 bases, with 12 bases separating them. CDR3 length: 13 residues. In DNA, the CDR3 is TGTGCCAGCACTCGGACAGACTACACTGAAGCTTTCTTT. Protein: CASTRTDYTEAFF.

V usage is TRBV5-6 and J usage is TRBJ1-1; D is uncertain. Germline CDR1 reads SGHDT; CDR2 reads YYEEEE. This CDR3 comprises 12 residues. Trimming pared 2 bases from V and 7 bases from J, leaving 9 bases between. Written as DNA, the CDR3 is TGTGCCAGCAGCTTCTTGGGTGTTGAAGCTTTCTTT. Its protein product is CASSFLGVEAFF.

The V and J genes are TRBV7-6 and TRBJ2-1; 9 nucleotides match TRBD2. After removal of 5 bases from V and 12 bases from J, the junction contained 17 bases not matched to a gene. From germline, CDR1 is SGHVS and CDR2 FNYEAQ. This CDR3 comprises 16 residues. CDR3 residues: CASSQTFSGSVRRQFF. The DNA of the CDR3 is TGTGCCAGCAGCCAAACCTTTAGCGGGAGCGTTAGGAGGCAGTTCTTC. Full variable domain (missing parts from reference TRBV7-6 and TRBJ2-1): GAGVSQSPRYKVTKRGQDVALRCDPISGHVSLYWYRQALGQGPEFLTYFNYEAQQDKSGLPNDRFSAERPEGSISTLTIQRTEQRDSAMYRCASSQTFSGSVRRQFFGPGTRLTVL.

This clonotype turned up a few times. The chain employs TRBV14 and TRBJ2-1; D uncertain. Germline CDR1 is SGHDN and CDR2 is FVKESK. The CDR3 runs to 11 residues. Trimming left V 4 bases short and J 12 bases short, with 10 bases between. CDR3 in amino acids: CASSLHSRQFF. DNA of the CDR3: TGTGCCAGCAGCCTCCACTCGAGGCAGTTCTTC.

This clonotype has a handful of counts. The V and J genes are TRBV20-1 and TRBJ2-5; the D is unclear. This CDR3 region has 13 residues. Germline lookup yields CDR1 DFQATT and CDR2 SNEGSKA (reference sequence). Trimming took off 5 bases at V and 2 bases at J, with 12 bases between the two ends. The CDR3 sequence: CSASRAAQETQYF. DNA of the CDR3: TGCAGTGCTTCCCGGGCCGCTCAAGAGACCCAGTACTTC.

The chain joins TRBV5-1 to TRBJ2-1; 10 positions match TRBD2. Germline CDR1 is SGHRS and CDR2 is YFSETQ. V lost 6 bases, J lost 7 bases, and 4 bases stayed unmatched. There are 13 residues in the CDR3. CDR3: CASKPSGGNEQFF. DNA for the CDR3: TGCGCCAGCAAGCCTAGCGGGGGTAATGAGCAGTTCTTC. The variable domain in full, with the rest retrieved from reference TRBV5-1 and TRBJ2-1, is KAGVTQTPRYLIKTRGQQVTLSCSPISGHRSVSWYQQTPGQGLQFLFEYFSETQRNKGNFPGRFSGRQFSNSRSEMNVSTLELGDSALYLCASKPSGGNEQFFGPGTRLTVL.

The V call is TRBV15, the J call TRBJ2-7; TRBD2 might be the D (6 bases). Germline-derived CDR1 and CDR2 are LNHNV and YYDKDF (reference sequence). The CDR3 runs 15 residues. V was cut by 1 base and J by 2 bases, with 12 bases left in between. The DNA of the CDR3 is TGTGCCACCAGCAGAGGCTGGGACTTGCCCTACGAGCAGTACGTC. Translated, it gives CATSRGWDLPYEQYV.

This clonotype was observed at least ten times. The rearrangement joins TRBV6-5 to TRBJ2-1; 7 bases agree with TRBD1. The germline V gene has CDR1 MNHEY and CDR2 SVGAGI. The CDR3 contains 15 residues. V lost 6 bases to trimming and J lost 3 bases; unmatched junction nucleotides: 8. CDR3 in amino acids: CASRKRQGNYNEQFF. CDR3 sequence (DNA): TGTGCCAGCAGGAAAAGACAGGGCAACTACAATGAGCAGTTCTTC.

This chain uses TRBV6-5 with TRBJ1-2, with no clear D. CDR1 and CDR2 from the germline V gene are MNHEY and SVGAGI. V lost 2 bases, J lost 4 bases, and 11 bases lay in between. The CDR3 is 14 amino acids. CDR3 sequence: CASSYRAETYGYTF. The CDR3 bases are TGTGCCAGCAGTTACCGGGCAGAGACCTATGGCTACACCTTC.

Ten or more counts support this clonotype. V is TRBV7-2 and J is TRBJ2-5; the match to TRBD2 covers 11 bases. This CDR3 is built from 19 residues. J was trimmed by 5 bases and V by 5 bases; bases with no gene match: 19. Per germline, CDR1 SGHTA and CDR2 FQGNSA. CDR3 in amino acids: CASSHWGGGSGRAEETQYF. The DNA of the CDR3 is TGTGCCAGCAGCCATTGGGGGGGAGGTAGCGGGAGGGCCGAGGAGACCCAGTACTTC. Combining the CDR3 with reference TRBV7-2 and TRBJ2-5 gives the whole variable domain GAGVSQSPSNKVTEKGKDVELRCDPISGHTALYWYRQSLGQGLEFLIYFQGNSAPDKSGLPSDRFSAERTGGSVSTLTIQRTQQEDSAVYLCASSHWGGGSGRAEETQYFGPGTRLLVL.

The rearrangement joins TRBV7-2 to TRBJ2-1; 10 bases agree with TRBD2. After removal of 2 bases from V and 9 bases from J, the junction contained 10 bases not matched to a gene. In germline, CDR1 is SGHTA, CDR2 FQGNSA. The CDR3 spans 16 residues. The CDR3 DNA is TGTGCCAGCAGCTTATATGCAAGCGGGAGGGTGGGTGAGCAGTTCTTC. Translating gives CASSLYASGRVGEQFF.

As concerns this clonotype: At one of its ends the junction is not consistent with the germline gene, which may arise from a read error. The gene calls are TRBV4-1 and TRBJ2-3, with D perhaps TRBD1 (5 bases). CDR1 and CDR2 from the germline V gene are MGHRA and YSYEKL. The CDR3 contains 16 residues. CDR3: CASSQPPGERGDTQYF. The CDR3 DNA sequence: TGTGCCAGCAGCCAGCCTCCGGGCGAAAGGGGAGATACGCAGTATTTT.